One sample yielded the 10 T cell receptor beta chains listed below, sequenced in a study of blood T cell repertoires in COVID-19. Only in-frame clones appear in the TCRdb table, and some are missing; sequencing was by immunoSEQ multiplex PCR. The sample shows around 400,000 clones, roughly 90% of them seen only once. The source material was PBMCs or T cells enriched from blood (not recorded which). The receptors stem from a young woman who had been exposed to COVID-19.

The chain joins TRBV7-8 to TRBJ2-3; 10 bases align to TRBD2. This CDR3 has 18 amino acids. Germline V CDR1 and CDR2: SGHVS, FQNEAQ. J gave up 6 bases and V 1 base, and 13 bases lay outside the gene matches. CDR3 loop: CASSLVPSGGLFLDTQYF. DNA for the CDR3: TGTGCCAGCAGCTTAGTTCCTAGCGGGGGCCTCTTCCTCGATACGCAGTATTTT.

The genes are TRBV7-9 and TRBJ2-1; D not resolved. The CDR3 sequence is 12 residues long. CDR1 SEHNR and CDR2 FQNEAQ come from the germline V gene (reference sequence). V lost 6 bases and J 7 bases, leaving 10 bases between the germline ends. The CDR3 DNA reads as TGTGCCAGCAGATCTAGTCTTAATGAGCAGTTCTTC. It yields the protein CASRSSLNEQFF. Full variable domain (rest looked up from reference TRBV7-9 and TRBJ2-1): DTGVSQNPRHKITKRGQNVTFRCDPISEHNRLYWYRQTLGQGPEFLTYFQNEAQLEKSRLLSDRFSAERPKGSFSTLEIQRTEQGDSAMYLCASRSSLNEQFFGPGTRLTVL.

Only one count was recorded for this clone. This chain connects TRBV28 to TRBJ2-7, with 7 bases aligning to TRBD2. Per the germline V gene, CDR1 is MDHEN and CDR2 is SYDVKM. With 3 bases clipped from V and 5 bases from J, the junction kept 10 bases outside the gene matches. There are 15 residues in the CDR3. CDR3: CASSFQIAGRHEQYF. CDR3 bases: TGTGCCAGCAGTTTCCAGATAGCGGGTAGGCACGAGCAGTACTTC.

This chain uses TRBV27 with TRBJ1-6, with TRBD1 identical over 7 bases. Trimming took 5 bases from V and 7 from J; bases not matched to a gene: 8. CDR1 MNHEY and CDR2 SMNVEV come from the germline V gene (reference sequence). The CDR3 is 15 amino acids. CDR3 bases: TGTGCCAGCAGTCCAGGGACAGAAAACAATTCACCCCTCCACTTT. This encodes CASSPGTENNSPLHF.

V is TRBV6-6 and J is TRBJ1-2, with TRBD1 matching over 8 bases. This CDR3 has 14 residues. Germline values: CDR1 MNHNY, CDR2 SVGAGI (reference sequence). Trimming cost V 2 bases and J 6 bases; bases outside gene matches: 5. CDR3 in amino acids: CASSYRGQGNGYTF. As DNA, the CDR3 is TGTGCCAGCAGTTACCGAGGACAGGGTAATGGCTACACCTTC.

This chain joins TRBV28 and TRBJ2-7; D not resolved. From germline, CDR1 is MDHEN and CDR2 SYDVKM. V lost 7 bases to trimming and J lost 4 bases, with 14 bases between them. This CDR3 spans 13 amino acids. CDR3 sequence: CASNPHTAYEQYF. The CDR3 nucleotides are TGTGCCAGCAACCCCCACACAGCTTACGAGCAGTACTTC.

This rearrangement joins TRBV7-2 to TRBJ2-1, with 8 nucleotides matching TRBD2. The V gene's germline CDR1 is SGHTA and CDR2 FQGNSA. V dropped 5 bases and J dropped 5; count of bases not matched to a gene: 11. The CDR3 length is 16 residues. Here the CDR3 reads CASSRALAGNDNEQFF. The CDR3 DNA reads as TGTGCCAGCAGCCGGGCGCTAGCGGGTAACGACAATGAGCAGTTCTTC.

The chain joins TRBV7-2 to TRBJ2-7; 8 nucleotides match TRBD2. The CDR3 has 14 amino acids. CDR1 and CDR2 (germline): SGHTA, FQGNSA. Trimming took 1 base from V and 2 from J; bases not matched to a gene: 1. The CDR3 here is CASSLEGLAYEQYF. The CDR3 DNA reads TGTGCCAGCAGCTTAGAGGGACTAGCCTACGAGCAGTACTTC.

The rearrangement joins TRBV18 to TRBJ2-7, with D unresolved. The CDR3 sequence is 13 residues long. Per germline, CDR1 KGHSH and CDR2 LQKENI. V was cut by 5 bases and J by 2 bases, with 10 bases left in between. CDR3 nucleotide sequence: TGTGCCAGCTCAGCACAATCTCCCTACGAGCAGTACTTC. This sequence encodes CASSAQSPYEQYF.

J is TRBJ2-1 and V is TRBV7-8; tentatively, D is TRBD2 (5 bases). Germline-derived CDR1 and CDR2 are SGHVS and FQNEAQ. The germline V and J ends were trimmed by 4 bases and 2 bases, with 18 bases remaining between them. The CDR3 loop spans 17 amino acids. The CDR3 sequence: CASSSTRRGDPYNEQFF. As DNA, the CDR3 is TGTGCCAGCAGCTCCACGCGTCGGGGTGATCCCTACAATGAGCAGTTCTTC.